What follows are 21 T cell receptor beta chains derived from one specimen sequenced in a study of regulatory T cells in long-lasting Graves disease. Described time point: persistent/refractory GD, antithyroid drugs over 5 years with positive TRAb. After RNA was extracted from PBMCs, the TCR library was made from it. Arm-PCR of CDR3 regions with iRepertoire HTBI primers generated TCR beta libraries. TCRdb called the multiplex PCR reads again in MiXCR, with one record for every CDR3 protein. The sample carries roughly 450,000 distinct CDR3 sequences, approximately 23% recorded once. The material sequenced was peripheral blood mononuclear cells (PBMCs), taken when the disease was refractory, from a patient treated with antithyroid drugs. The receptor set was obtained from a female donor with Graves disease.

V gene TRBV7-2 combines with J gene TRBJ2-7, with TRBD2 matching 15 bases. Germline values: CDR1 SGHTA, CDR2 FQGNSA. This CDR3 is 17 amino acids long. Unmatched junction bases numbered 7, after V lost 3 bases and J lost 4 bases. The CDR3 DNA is TGTGCCAGCAGCTTTGGACTAGCGGGGGGGATGGTATACGAGCAGTACTTC. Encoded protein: CASSFGLAGGMVYEQYF.

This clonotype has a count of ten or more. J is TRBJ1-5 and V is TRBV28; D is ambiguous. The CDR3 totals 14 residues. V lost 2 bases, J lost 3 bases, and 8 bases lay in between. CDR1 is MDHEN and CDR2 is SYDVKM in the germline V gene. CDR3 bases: TGTGCCAGCAGTTTACCCGGACTCAATCAGCCCCAGCATTTT. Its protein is CASSLPGLNQPQHF.

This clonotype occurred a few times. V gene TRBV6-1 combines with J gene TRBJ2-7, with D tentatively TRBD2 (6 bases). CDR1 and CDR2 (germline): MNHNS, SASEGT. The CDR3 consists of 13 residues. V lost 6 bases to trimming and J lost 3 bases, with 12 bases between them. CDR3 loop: CASRGSGFYEQYF. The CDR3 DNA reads TGTGCCAGCAGAGGTAGCGGCTTCTACGAGCAGTACTTC.

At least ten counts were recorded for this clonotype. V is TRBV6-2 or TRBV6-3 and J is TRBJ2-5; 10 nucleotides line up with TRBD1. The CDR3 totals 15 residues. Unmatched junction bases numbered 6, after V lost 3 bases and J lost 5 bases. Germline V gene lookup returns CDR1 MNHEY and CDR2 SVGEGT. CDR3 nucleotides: TGTGCCAGCAGTTATCGGGGACAGGGGCAGGAGACCCAGTACTTC. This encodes CASSYRGQGQETQYF.

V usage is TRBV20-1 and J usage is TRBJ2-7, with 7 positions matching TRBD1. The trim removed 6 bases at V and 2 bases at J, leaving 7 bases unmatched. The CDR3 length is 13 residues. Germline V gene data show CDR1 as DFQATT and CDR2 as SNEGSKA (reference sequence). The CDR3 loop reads CSAPTGKTYEQYF. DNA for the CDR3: TGCAGTGCCCCGACAGGGAAAACCTACGAGCAGTACTTC.

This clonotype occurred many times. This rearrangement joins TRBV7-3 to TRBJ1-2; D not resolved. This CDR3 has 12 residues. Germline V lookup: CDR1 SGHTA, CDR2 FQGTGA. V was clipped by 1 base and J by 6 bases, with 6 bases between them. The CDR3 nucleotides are TGTGCCAGCAGCTTAAGCCGTGATGGCTACACCTTC. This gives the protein CASSLSRDGYTF. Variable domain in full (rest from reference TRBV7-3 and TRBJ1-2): GAGVSQTPSNKVTEKGKYVELRCDPISGHTALYWYRQSLGQGPEFLIYFQGTGAADDSGLPNDRFFAVRPEGSVSTLKIQRTERGDSAVYLCASSLSRDGYTFGSGTRLTVV.

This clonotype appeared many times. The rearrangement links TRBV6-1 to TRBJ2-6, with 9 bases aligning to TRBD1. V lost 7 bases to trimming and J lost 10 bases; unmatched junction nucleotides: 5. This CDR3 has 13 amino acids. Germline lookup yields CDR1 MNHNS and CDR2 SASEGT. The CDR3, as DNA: TGTGCCAGCACTGGGACAGGGAATAACGTCCTGACTTTC. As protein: CASTGTGNNVLTF.

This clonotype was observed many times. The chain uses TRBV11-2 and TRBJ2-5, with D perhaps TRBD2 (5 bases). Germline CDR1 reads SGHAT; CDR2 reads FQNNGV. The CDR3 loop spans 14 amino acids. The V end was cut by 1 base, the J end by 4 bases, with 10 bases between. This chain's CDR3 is CASSLAEAVETQYF. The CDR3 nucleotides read TGTGCCAGCAGCTTAGCGGAAGCGGTAGAGACCCAGTACTTC.

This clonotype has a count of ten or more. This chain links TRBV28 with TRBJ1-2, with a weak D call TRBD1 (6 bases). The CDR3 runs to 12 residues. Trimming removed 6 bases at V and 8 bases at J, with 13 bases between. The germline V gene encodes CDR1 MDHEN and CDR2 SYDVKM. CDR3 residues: CASRIGGSGYTF. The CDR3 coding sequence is TGTGCCAGCAGAATAGGGGGTAGCGGCTACACCTTC.

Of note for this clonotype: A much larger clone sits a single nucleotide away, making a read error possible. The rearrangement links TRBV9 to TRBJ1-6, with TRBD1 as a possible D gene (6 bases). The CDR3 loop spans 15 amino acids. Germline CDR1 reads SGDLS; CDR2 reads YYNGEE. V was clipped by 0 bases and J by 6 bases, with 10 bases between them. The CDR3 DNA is TGTGCCAGCAGCGTAGAGGGACAACCTAATTCACCCCTCCACTTT. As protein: CASSVEGQPNSPLHF.

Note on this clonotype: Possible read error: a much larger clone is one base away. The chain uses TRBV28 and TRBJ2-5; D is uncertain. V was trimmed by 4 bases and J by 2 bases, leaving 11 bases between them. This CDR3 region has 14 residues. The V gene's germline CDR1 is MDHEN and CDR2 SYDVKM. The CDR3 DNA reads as TGTGCCAGCAGTTCGGACGCTATTCAAGAGACCCAGTACTTC. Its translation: CASSSDAIQETQYF.

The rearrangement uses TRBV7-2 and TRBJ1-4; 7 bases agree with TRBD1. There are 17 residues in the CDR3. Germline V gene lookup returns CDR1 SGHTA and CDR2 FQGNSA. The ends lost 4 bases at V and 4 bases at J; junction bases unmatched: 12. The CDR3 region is CASSYGTEQYFNEKLFF. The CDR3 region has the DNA TGTGCCAGCAGCTACGGGACAGAACAGTACTTTAATGAAAAACTGTTTTTT.

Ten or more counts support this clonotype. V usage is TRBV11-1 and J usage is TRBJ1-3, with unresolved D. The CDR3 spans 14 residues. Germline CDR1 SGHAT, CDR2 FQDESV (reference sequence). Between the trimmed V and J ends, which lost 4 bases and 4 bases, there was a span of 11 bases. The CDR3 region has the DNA TGTGCCAGCAGCTCCTCCCTCCGCGGAAACACCATATATTTT. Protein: CASSSSLRGNTIYF. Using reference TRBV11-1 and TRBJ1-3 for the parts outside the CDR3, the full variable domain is EAEVAQSPRYKITEKSQAVAFWCDPISGHATLYWYRQILGQGPELLVQFQDESVVDDSQLPKDRFSAERLKGVDSTLKIQPAELGDSAMYLCASSSSLRGNTIYFGEGSWLTVV.

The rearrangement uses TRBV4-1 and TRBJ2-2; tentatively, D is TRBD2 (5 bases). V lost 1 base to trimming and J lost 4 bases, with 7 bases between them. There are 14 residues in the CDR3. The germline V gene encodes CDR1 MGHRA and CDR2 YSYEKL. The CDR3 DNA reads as TGCGCCAGCAGCCAAGCCCTAGCCACCGGGGAGCTGTTTTTT. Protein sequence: CASSQALATGELFF.

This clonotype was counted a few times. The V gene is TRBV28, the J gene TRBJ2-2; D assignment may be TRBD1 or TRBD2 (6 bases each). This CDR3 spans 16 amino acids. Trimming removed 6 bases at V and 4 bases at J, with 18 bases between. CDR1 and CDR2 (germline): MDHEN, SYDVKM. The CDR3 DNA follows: TGTGCCAGCAGGCCAGCACAGGGAGGAGGCACCGGGGAGCTGTTTTTT. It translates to CASRPAQGGGTGELFF.

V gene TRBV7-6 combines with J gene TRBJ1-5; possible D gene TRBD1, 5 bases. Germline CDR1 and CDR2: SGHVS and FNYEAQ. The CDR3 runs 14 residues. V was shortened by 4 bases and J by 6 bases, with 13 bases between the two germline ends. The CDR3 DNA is TGTGCCAGCAGCTCGACAGATCCCGGTCAGCCCCAGCATTTT. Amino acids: CASSSTDPGQPQHF.

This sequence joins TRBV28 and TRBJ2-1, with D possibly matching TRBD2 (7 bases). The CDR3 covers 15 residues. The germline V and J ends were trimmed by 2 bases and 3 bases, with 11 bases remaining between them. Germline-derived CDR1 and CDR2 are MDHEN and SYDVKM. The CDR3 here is CASSLRGAHYNEQFF. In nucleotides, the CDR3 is TGTGCCAGCAGTTTACGGGGGGCCCACTACAATGAGCAGTTCTTC.

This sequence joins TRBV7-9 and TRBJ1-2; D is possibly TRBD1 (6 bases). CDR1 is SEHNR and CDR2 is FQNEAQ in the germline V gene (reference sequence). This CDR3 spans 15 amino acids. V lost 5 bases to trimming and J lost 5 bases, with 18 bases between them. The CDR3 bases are TGTGCCAGCAGCGCCTTACAGGGTCCCGCTTATGGCTACACCTTC. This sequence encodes CASSALQGPAYGYTF.

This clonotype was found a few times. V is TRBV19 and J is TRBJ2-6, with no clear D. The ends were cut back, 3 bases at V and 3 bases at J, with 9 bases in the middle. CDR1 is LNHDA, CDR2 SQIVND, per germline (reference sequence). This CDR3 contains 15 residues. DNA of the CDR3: TGTGCCAGTAGTATGGGGATTGGTGGGGCCAACGTCCTGACTTTC. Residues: CASSMGIGGANVLTF.

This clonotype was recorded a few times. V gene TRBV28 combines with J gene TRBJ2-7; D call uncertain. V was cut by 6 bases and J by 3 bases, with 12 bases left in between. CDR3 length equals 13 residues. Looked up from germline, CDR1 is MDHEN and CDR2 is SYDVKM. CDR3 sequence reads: CASSTPAVYEQYF. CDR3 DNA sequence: TGTGCCAGCAGCACTCCGGCAGTCTACGAGCAGTACTTC. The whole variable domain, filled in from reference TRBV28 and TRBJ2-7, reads DVKVTQSSRYLVKRTGEKVFLECVQDMDHENMFWYRQDPGLGLRLIYFSYDVKMKEKGDIPEGYSVSREKKERFSLILESASTNQTSMYLCASSTPAVYEQYFGPGTRLTVT.

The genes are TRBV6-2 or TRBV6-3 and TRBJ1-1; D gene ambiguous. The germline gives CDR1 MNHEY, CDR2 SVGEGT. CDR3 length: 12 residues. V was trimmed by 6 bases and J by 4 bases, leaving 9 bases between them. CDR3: CASSHSITEAFF. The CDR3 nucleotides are TGTGCCAGCAGCCACTCGATCACTGAAGCTTTCTTT.